The next 32 T cell receptor beta chains were all read from a single sample in a study of glioma-infiltrating T cells after dendritic cell vaccination. Sequenced by immunoSEQ multiplex PCR; TCRdb stores in-frame clones only, minus some. This sample yields around 90,000 clones, of which roughly four fifths are seen a single time; 2.1% belongs to the top ten. The time point was: after dendritic cell vaccination, including at tumor progression/relapse. The sequences come from blood, collected after dendritic cell vaccination. Every receptor here comes from a human donor with glioblastoma.

Of note for this clone: Different DNA sequences within this sample yield the same CDR3. The DNA for the CDR3 is TGTGCCAGCATAGGACAGGGGAACACTGAAGCTTTCTTT. Protein product: CASIGQGNTEAFF. The chain has TRBV19 and TRBJ1-1, with 8 bases that match TRBD1. Germline values: CDR1 LNHDA, CDR2 SQIVND (reference sequence). CDR3 length equals 13 residues. With V trimmed by 9 bases and J by 1 base, 4 bases remained unmatched.

The chain carries TRBV18 and TRBJ1-1, with 7 positions matching TRBD1. The germline V gene has CDR1 KGHSH and CDR2 LQKENI. The CDR3 runs to 13 residues. V lost 4 bases to trimming and J lost 5 bases; unmatched junction nucleotides: 4. The CDR3 DNA reads as TGTGCCAGCTCACAGGGGGCAAGGACTGAAGCTTTCTTT. Its translation is CASSQGARTEAFF.

The V call is TRBV27, the J call TRBJ1-1, with D tentatively TRBD1 (5 bases). V lost 3 bases and J lost 3, with 8 bases in between. The CDR3 is made up of 13 amino acids. Germline assignment: CDR1 MNHEY and CDR2 SMNVEV (reference sequence). CDR3 nucleotide sequence: TGTGCCAGCAGTTTGTCCAGGGACACTGAAGCTTTCTTT. Amino acid sequence: CASSLSRDTEAFF.

V gene TRBV5-1 combines with J gene TRBJ2-7, with D perhaps matching TRBD1 (6 bases). Germline assignment: CDR1 SGHRS and CDR2 YFSETQ. The germline V and J ends were trimmed by 6 bases and 5 bases, with 18 bases remaining between them. The length of the CDR3 is 14 residues. CDR3 sequence reads: CASKTGPTGDEQYF. DNA for the CDR3: TGCGCCAGCAAGACAGGCCCCACGGGTGACGAGCAGTACTTC.

V and J are TRBV27 and TRBJ2-7; 7 positions match TRBD1. Trimming removed 6 bases from V and 4 bases from J; junction bases left unmatched: 15. The CDR3 extends over 16 amino acids. CDR1 is MNHEY, CDR2 SMNVEV, per germline (reference sequence). In nucleotides, the CDR3 is TGTGCCAGCAGCCCAGGGGTCGACAGGGCGAAGTACGAGCAGTACTTC. Protein: CASSPGVDRAKYEQYF.

This clone was counted only a few times. V usage is TRBV6-5 and J usage is TRBJ1-3; the D is unclear. CDR1 is MNHEY and CDR2 is SVGAGI in the germline V gene. V gave up 5 bases and J gave up 4 bases, with 15 bases separating them. The CDR3 consists of 15 residues. The CDR3 coding sequence is TGTGCCAGCAGTGGTTACGGGGTTACGGGAAACACCATATATTTT. It specifies CASSGYGVTGNTIYF.

The chain carries TRBV5-1 and TRBJ1-2; 9 bases match TRBD1. The V segment lost 4 bases and the J segment 9 bases; nucleotides outside the gene matches: 7. The germline V gene encodes CDR1 SGHRS and CDR2 YFSETQ. The CDR3 runs 13 residues. This CDR3 is CASSHTGGGSYTF. CDR3 DNA: TGCGCCAGCAGCCATACAGGGGGCGGGAGCTACACCTTC.

The V call is TRBV6-6, the J call TRBJ2-7; 7 bases map to TRBD1. Germline assignment: CDR1 MNHNY and CDR2 SVGAGI (reference sequence). Trimming removed 6 bases from V and 0 bases from J; junction bases left unmatched: 8. The CDR3 has 15 residues. The CDR3, as DNA: TGTGCCAGCAGCCCCAGGACAGGAAGCTCCTACGAGCAGTACTTC. Translated: CASSPRTGSSYEQYF.

This chain links TRBV9 with TRBJ1-2, with a possible D match to TRBD1 (6 bases). Germline CDR1 and CDR2: SGDLS and YYNGEE. Trimming stripped 4 bases from V and 3 bases from J, with 16 bases between. The CDR3 runs to 15 residues. In DNA form, the CDR3 reads TGTGCCAGCAGCTTCAGACTCAGGGGTGACTATGGCTACACCTTC. It is translated as CASSFRLRGDYGYTF.

This clone was observed once. V usage is TRBV14 and J usage is TRBJ2-2, with D possibly TRBD2 on 5 matching bases. This CDR3 comprises 15 residues. The germline V gene has CDR1 SGHDN and CDR2 FVKESK. V shed 3 bases and J shed 4 bases, with 12 bases lying between them. Written as DNA, the CDR3 is TGTGCCAGCAGCCAGATGGCGGGTTTCACCGGGGAGCTGTTTTTT. It encodes CASSQMAGFTGELFF.

In this sample, this clone turned up once. The genes are TRBV5-4 and TRBJ1-1, with a weak D call TRBD1 (6 bases). V was shortened by 0 bases and J by 6 bases, with 12 bases between the two germline ends. Germline assignment: CDR1 SGHNT and CDR2 YYREEE (reference sequence). CDR3 length: 14 residues. The CDR3 region is CASSLEQGRAEAFF. The DNA of the CDR3 is TGTGCCAGCAGCTTGGAGCAGGGGAGGGCTGAAGCTTTCTTT. Using reference TRBV5-4 and TRBJ1-1 for the parts outside the CDR3, the full variable domain is ETGVTQSPTHLIKTRGQQVTLRCSSQSGHNTVSWYQQALGQGPQFIFQYYREEENGRGNFPPRFSGLQFPNYSSELNVNALELDDSALYLCASSLEQGRAEAFFGQGTRLTVV.

This chain connects TRBV4-2 to TRBJ1-3; weak D call: TRBD1 (6 bases). CDR3 length: 16 amino acids. Trimming removed 6 bases from V and 0 bases from J, with 15 bases in between. CDR1 and CDR2 (germline): LGHNA, YNFKEQ. Here the CDR3 reads CASSQPGQVSGNTIYF. For the CDR3, the DNA is TGTGCCAGCAGTCAACCGGGACAAGTCTCTGGAAACACCATATATTTT.

The gene calls are TRBV27 and TRBJ1-2; 9 nucleotides line up with TRBD1. V trimming: 2 bases; J trimming: 4 bases; junction bases outside the gene matches: 8. The germline CDR1 and CDR2 sequences are MNHEY and SMNVEV (reference sequence). The CDR3 is 16 amino acids. The CDR3 DNA reads TGTGCCAGCAGTTTAGGTTCCCCGGACAGGGGCTATGGCTACACCTTC. Residues: CASSLGSPDRGYGYTF.

The chain carries TRBV2 and TRBJ2-1; 9 positions match TRBD2. The V and J ends lost 3 bases and 4 bases, in that order; junction bases with no gene match: 4. Germline V CDR1 and CDR2: SNHLY, FYNNEI. The length of the CDR3 is 15 residues. The CDR3 reads CASSEQRGEYNEQFF. CDR3 DNA sequence: TGTGCCAGCAGTGAGCAGCGGGGGGAGTACAATGAGCAGTTCTTC.

The chain carries TRBV7-3 and TRBJ2-6; TRBD2 aligns across 7 bases. Unmatched junction bases numbered 6, after V lost 6 bases and J lost 4 bases. CDR1 is SGHTA and CDR2 is FQGTGA in the germline V gene. The CDR3 totals 15 residues. The CDR3 region has the DNA TGTGCCAGCAGTCTAGCGGCTGCCGGGGCCAACGTCCTGACTTTC. It codes for CASSLAAAGANVLTF.

V gene TRBV7-3 combines with J gene TRBJ2-1; D gene ambiguous. Germline V gene data show CDR1 as SGHTA and CDR2 as FQGTGA. The CDR3 spans 17 residues. With 2 bases removed from V and 11 bases from J, the gap between germline ends came to 25 bases. CDR3 amino acids: CASSLLVGALVPHKQFF. The CDR3 coding sequence is TGTGCCAGCAGCTTACTTGTAGGAGCGTTGGTCCCCCATAAGCAGTTCTTC. The full variable domain, completed using reference TRBV7-3 and TRBJ2-1, is GAGVSQTPSNKVTEKGKYVELRCDPISGHTALYWYRQSLGQGPEFLIYFQGTGAADDSGLPNDRFFAVRPEGSVSTLKIQRTERGDSAVYLCASSLLVGALVPHKQFFGPGTRLTVL.

V usage is TRBV6-4 and J usage is TRBJ2-6, with 8 nucleotides matching TRBD2. Germline CDR1 MRHNA, CDR2 SNTAGT. V was clipped by 6 bases and J by 0 bases; unmatched bases: 4. The CDR3 totals 16 residues. In DNA form, the CDR3 reads TGTGCCAGCAGCCAGAGCGGGAGCTCTGGGGCCAACGTCCTGACTTTC. It specifies CASSQSGSSGANVLTF.

The CDR3 protein is CASSLLDGGVRTRLLYEKLFF. The CDR3 DNA is TGTGCCAGCAGCCTCCTTGACGGAGGGGTGAGGACCCGGCTCTTGTATGAAAAACTGTTTTTT. The rearrangement uses TRBV7-7 and TRBJ1-4, with D possibly TRBD1 on 5 matching bases. This CDR3 is built from 21 residues. V was trimmed by 5 bases and J by 6 bases, leaving 34 bases between them. Germline-derived CDR1 and CDR2 are SSHAT and FNYEAQ (reference sequence).

V gene TRBV29-1 combines with J gene TRBJ2-7; 7 bases agree with TRBD1. In germline, CDR1 is SQVTM, CDR2 ANQGSEA. This CDR3 is 12 amino acids long. V trimming: 6 bases; J trimming: 0 bases; junction bases outside the gene matches: 2. The CDR3 DNA is TGCAGCGTAGGGGACAGCTCCTACGAGCAGTACTTC. It codes for CSVGDSSYEQYF.

The table lists this clone with a count of one. This rearrangement joins TRBV5-7 to TRBJ2-3, with 12 positions matching TRBD2. TRBV5-7 qualifies as an ORF whose function is uncertain. The CDR3 extends over 15 amino acids. The trim removed 4 bases at V and 5 bases at J, leaving 5 bases unmatched. CDR3 DNA sequence: TGTGCCAGCAGCCGAGGACTAGCGGGACAAGATACGCAGTATTTT. Its translation is CASSRGLAGQDTQYF.

This sequence joins TRBV6-1 and TRBJ1-2; 7 bases line up with TRBD1. Trimming at V came to 2 bases and at J to 4 bases, leaving 4 bases not matched to a gene. The CDR3 extends over 14 amino acids. Germline V gives CDR1 MNHNS, CDR2 SASEGT. Written as DNA, the CDR3 is TGTGCCAGCAGTGAAAGAGGGGGCGCCTATGGCTACACCTTC. Encoded protein: CASSERGGAYGYTF.

The chain combines TRBV5-6 with TRBJ2-3, with 10 bases fitting TRBD2. Germline-derived CDR1 and CDR2 are SGHDT and YYEEEE. V trimming: 4 bases; J trimming: 4 bases; junction bases outside the gene matches: 6. CDR3 length equals 15 residues. The CDR3 sequence is CASSLSGGAPDTQYF. CDR3 DNA sequence: TGTGCCAGCAGCCTAAGCGGGGGGGCCCCAGATACGCAGTATTTT. Based on the CDR3 plus reference TRBV5-6 and TRBJ2-3, the full variable domain is DAGVTQSPTHLIKTRGQQVTLRCSPKSGHDTVSWYQQALGQGPQFIFQYYEEEERQRGNFPDRFSGHQFPNYSSELNVNALLLGDSALYLCASSLSGGAPDTQYFGPGTRLTVL.

The V and J genes are TRBV14 and TRBJ1-2, with TRBD1 as a possible D gene (5 bases). The germline V gene has CDR1 SGHDN and CDR2 FVKESK. The CDR3 loop spans 14 amino acids. V lost 0 bases and J 6 bases, leaving 11 bases between the germline ends. This chain's CDR3 is CASSQDLGGNGYTF. Here the CDR3 DNA reads TGTGCCAGCAGCCAAGATCTCGGGGGGAATGGCTACACCTTC.

In its sample, this clone was seen a few times. The same CDR3 can be traced to other DNA sequences in this sample. The V gene is TRBV6-6, the J gene TRBJ2-7; D may be TRBD2 (5 bases). The CDR3 consists of 14 residues. The V end was cut by 0 bases, the J end by 0 bases, with 6 bases between. Germline CDR1 and CDR2: MNHNY and SVGAGI (reference sequence). The CDR3, as DNA: TGTGCCAGCAGTTACTCAGGGAGCTCCTACGAGCAGTACGTC. Protein: CASSYSGSSYEQYV.

This chain connects TRBV5-1 to TRBJ1-1; perhaps TRBD1 as D (6 bases). This CDR3 region has 13 residues. Germline V gene lookup returns CDR1 SGHRS and CDR2 YFSETQ. The V gene lost 6 bases and the J gene lost 6 bases, with 15 bases spanning the gap. This chain's CDR3 is CASNTGSSAEAFF. The CDR3 coding sequence is TGCGCCAGCAATACAGGGAGCTCGGCTGAAGCTTTCTTT.

This chain connects TRBV11-2 to TRBJ1-2; 8 nucleotides match TRBD1. The CDR3 is 18 amino acids. J was trimmed by 5 bases and V by 4 bases; bases with no gene match: 18. Germline CDR1 is SGHAT and CDR2 is FQNNGV. The CDR3 reads CASSSLRTGPEGRYGYTF. CDR3 nucleotide sequence: TGTGCCAGCAGCTCTCTGAGGACAGGGCCGGAGGGTAGATATGGCTACACCTTC.

This clone is a singleton in its sample. This chain joins TRBV25-1 and TRBJ2-2, with D perhaps matching TRBD2 (5 bases). The CDR3 is 15 amino acids. The V end was cut by 7 bases, the J end by 1 base, with 13 bases between. From germline, CDR1 is MGHDK and CDR2 SYGVNS. The CDR3 is CASMSDGENTGELFF. The CDR3 DNA reads as TGTGCCAGCATGTCGGACGGGGAGAACACCGGGGAGCTGTTTTTT.

V is TRBV5-1 and J is TRBJ2-7; D perhaps matches TRBD2 (6 bases). Germline lookup yields CDR1 SGHRS and CDR2 YFSETQ. The CDR3 sequence is 18 residues long. V lost 2 bases and J lost 2, with 23 bases in between. DNA for the CDR3: TGCGCCAGCAGCTTCACGACTAGTCCTCGACCACCTACCTACGAGCAGTACTTC. Its translation: CASSFTTSPRPPTYEQYF.

The genes are TRBV5-1 and TRBJ2-5; 13 positions agree with TRBD2. The CDR3 spans 15 residues. The germline V gene has CDR1 SGHRS and CDR2 YFSETQ. V trimming: 4 bases; J trimming: 5 bases; junction bases outside the gene matches: 5. The CDR3: CASSQGLAGWETQYF. The CDR3 DNA reads TGCGCCAGCAGCCAGGGACTAGCGGGGTGGGAGACCCAGTACTTC.

This chain links TRBV6-1 with TRBJ2-1, with 11 nucleotides matching TRBD1. Unmatched junction bases numbered 4, after V lost 6 bases and J lost 6 bases. The CDR3 spans 14 residues. CDR1 and CDR2 from the germline V gene are MNHNS and SASEGT. The CDR3 DNA reads as TGTGCCAGCAGGCGGGACAGGGGGTTCAATGAGCAGTTCTTC. Translated, it gives CASRRDRGFNEQFF.

The gene calls are TRBV6-6 and TRBJ2-2; unclear D gene. This CDR3 has 13 residues. Germline loops: CDR1 MNHNY, CDR2 SVGAGI (reference sequence). The V end lost 8 bases, the J end lost 0 bases, and 7 bases lay between the germline ends. The CDR3 DNA is TGTGCCAGCGGCGGTGCGAACACCGGGGAGCTGTTTTTT. As protein: CASGGANTGELFF.

The chain recombines TRBV5-1 with TRBJ2-1, with 14 nucleotides matching TRBD2. V shed 4 bases, J shed 8 bases, and the junction held 14 bases outside the gene matches. The V gene's germline CDR1 is SGHRS and CDR2 YFSETQ. CDR3 size: 18 residues. For the CDR3, the DNA is TGCGCCAGCAGCCTGGGGACTAGCGGGGGAACCTGGTCGGATGAGCAGTTCTTC. Protein product: CASSLGTSGGTWSDEQFF.